Sequencing of this T cell receptor (beta chain) was carried out in a study of blood T cell repertoires in COVID-19. Study as a whole: Sample material is recorded as cDNA or gDNA derived from T cells, B-cell-depleted T cells, or PBMCs.

Clones were read by immunoSEQ multiplex PCR, and TCRdb kept only the in-frame ones, dropping some. This sample has 80,000 or so clones, with 80% to 90% found just once. The length of the CDR3 is 11 residues. CDR1 and CDR2 (germline): SGHTA, FQGTGA. V was shortened by 5 bases and J by 11 bases, with 10 bases between the two germline ends. This clone occurred once. The sequence came from an elderly woman with acute or convalescent COVID-19. The chain recombines TRBV7-3 with TRBJ2-1; D may be TRBD2 (5 bases). The sequencing sample was made of peripheral blood. The CDR3 region is CASSTGLQQFF. CDR3 in DNA: TGTGCCAGCAGCACCGGACTTCAGCAGTTCTTC.